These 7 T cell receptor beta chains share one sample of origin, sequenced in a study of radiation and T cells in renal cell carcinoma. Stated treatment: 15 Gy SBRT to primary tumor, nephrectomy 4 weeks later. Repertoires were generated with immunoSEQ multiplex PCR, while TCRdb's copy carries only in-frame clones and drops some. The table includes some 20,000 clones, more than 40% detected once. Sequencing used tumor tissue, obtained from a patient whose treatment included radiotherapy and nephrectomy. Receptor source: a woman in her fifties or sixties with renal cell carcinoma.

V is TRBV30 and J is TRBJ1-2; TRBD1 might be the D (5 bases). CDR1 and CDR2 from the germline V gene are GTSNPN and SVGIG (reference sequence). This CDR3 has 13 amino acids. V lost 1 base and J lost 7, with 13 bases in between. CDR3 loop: CAWSDRPGRGYTF. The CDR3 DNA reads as TGTGCCTGGAGTGACAGGCCTGGGCGTGGCTACACCTTC.

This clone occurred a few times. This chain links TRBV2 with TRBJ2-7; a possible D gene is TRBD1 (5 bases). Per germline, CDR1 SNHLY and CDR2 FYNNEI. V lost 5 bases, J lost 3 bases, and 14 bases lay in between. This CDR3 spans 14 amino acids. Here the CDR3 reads CASSPLAGNYEQYF. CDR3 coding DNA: TGTGCCAGCAGTCCCCTGGCAGGGAACTACGAGCAGTACTTC.

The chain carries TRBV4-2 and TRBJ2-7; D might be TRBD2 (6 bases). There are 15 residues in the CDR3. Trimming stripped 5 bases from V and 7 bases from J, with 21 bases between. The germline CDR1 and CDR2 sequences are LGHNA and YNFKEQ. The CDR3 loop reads CASSGGTEPSMEQYF. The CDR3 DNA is TGTGCCAGCAGCGGCGGGACGGAACCCAGTATGGAGCAGTACTTC.

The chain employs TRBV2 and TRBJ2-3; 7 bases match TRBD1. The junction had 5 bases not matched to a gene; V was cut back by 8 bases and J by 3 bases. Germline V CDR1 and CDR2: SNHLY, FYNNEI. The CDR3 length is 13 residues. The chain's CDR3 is CASFRDRTDTQYF. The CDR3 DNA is TGTGCCAGCTTCAGGGACAGAACAGATACGCAGTATTTT.

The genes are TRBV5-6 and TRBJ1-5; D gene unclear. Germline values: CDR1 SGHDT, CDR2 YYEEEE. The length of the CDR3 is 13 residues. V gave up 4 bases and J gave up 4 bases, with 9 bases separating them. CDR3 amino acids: CASSPSPNQPQHF. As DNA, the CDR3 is TGTGCCAGCAGCCCCAGCCCGAATCAGCCCCAGCATTTT.

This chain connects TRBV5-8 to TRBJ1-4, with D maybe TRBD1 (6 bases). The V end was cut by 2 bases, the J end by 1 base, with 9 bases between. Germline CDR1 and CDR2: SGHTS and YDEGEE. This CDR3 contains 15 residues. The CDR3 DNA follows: TGTGCCAGCAGCTTTGGGGGACAAACTAATGAAAAACTGTTTTTT. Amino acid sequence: CASSFGGQTNEKLFF.

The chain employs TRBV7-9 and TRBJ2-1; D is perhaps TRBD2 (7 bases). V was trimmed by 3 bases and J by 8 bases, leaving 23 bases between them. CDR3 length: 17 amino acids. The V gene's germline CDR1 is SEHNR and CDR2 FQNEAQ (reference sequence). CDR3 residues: CASSLGGGTLGRDEQFF. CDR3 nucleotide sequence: TGTGCCAGCAGCTTGGGGGGCGGAACGTTAGGGAGGGATGAGCAGTTCTTC.